This entry describes one T cell receptor (beta chain). Its antigen is still unknown. CDR3 length: 17 residues. Produced via immunoSEQ multiplex PCR; TCRdb's table is partial and in-frame only. The sample carries 2 million or so clones, about 95% recorded once. The naive CD8 population came from CD45RO-negative cells selected for CCR7, without terminally differentiated effector memory CD45RA+ cells. The donor population consisted of healthy HIV-negative adults with no recent acute infections or vaccinations. The entry originates in a study of shared clonotypes between healthy human individuals. Study summary: CD4 naive and memory got three plates each, CD8 naive two, CD8 memory one.

Broader study findings: Sharing across a few donors was seen in 5% to 5.5% of naive CD4 clonotypes.

Sequenced sample: naive CD8+ T cells sorted from blood. V is TRBV21-1 and J is TRBJ1-5; the D segment call TRBD1 is taken from the table without a DNA check. TRBV21-1 corresponds to a pseudogene. This TCR came from a young man in good health. CDR3 in DNA: TGTGCCAGTTCCCACCCGGGACAGGTTTGGGGCAATCAGCCCCAGCATTTT. This gives the protein CASSHPGQVWGNQPQHF.